This T cell receptor beta chain stems from a study of PD-L1 blockade in urothelial cancer. Across the study: Twenty-five of 29 patients were males with bladder-origin urothelial cancer.

Added to each PCR by spiking were synthetic TCR analog templates. Sequencing was performed with immunoSEQ multiplex PCR; in TCRdb, only in-frame clones are kept and a portion is missing. This sample has about 50,000 clones, with about 90% found just once. Trimming cost V 5 bases and J 0 bases, with 13 bases left between them. Looked up from germline, CDR1 is SGHTA and CDR2 is FQGNSA. The CDR3 runs 15 residues. Time point reported: peripheral blood 6 weeks after treatment start. Sequencing used PBMCs, obtained around atezolizumab (anti-PD-L1) treatment. The chain carries TRBV7-2 and TRBJ1-1; D perhaps matches TRBD1 (6 bases). This clonotype was obtained from a man in his sixties with urothelial cancer. The CDR3 bases are TGTGCCAGCAGCACAAACAGGGTCCTGAACACTGAAGCTTTCTTT. Protein: CASSTNRVLNTEAFF.